A selection of T cell receptor beta chains follows, all from one sample in a study of OX40 agonist ivuxolimab in advanced cancers. This table comes from immunoSEQ multiplex PCR, and its TCRdb copy is limited to in-frame clones, with some not included. The sample lists roughly 56,000 clones, 75% to 85% occurring once. The specimen comprised CD4+ or CD8+ T cells sorted from blood, sampled in a trial of the OX40 agonist ivuxolimab. These receptors were taken from an adult with an advanced solid tumor such as melanoma, head and neck, liver or kidney cancer. Each CDR3 is given with its conserved first and last residue. Not every row has a clone size; where given, it reads once, few, many or a size class.

clone_size: -
j_call: TRBJ2-7
v_call: TRBV5-1
cdr3_aa: CASKRSYEQYF

clone_size: few
j_call: TRBJ1-1
v_call: TRBV30
cdr3_aa: CAWSVRGTEAFF

clone_size: -
j_call: TRBJ2-5
v_call: TRBV5-4
cdr3_aa: CASSLGVGLAGETQYF

clone_size: -
j_call: TRBJ2-3
v_call: TRBV7-8
cdr3_aa: CASSQMTSIDTQYF

clone_size: once
j_call: TRBJ1-1
v_call: TRBV7-9
cdr3_aa: CASSLTGETEAFF

clone_size: few
j_call: TRBJ2-3
v_call: TRBV2
cdr3_aa: CASRSSGGTDTQYF

clone_size: -
j_call: TRBJ2-7
v_call: TRBV7-9
cdr3_aa: CASSESPYEQYF

clone_size: few
j_call: TRBJ2-7
v_call: TRBV2
cdr3_aa: CARGRGEQYF

clone_size: -
j_call: TRBJ2-3
v_call: TRBV9
cdr3_aa: CASSVEASGVLSDTQYF

clone_size: -
j_call: TRBJ2-7
v_call: TRBV6-5
cdr3_aa: CASSLAGVLYEQYF

clone_size: -
j_call: TRBJ1-6
v_call: TRBV30
cdr3_aa: CAWSRRVRTDSPLHF

clone_size: -
j_call: TRBJ2-7
v_call: TRBV6-5
cdr3_aa: CASRRARSSYEQYF

clone_size: -
j_call: TRBJ1-2
v_call: TRBV5-1
cdr3_aa: CASSSGLGSLYGYTF

clone_size: few
j_call: TRBJ2-1
v_call: TRBV30
cdr3_aa: CAWSVTGVNEQFF

clone_size: once
j_call: TRBJ1-4
v_call: TRBV18
cdr3_aa: CASSLRTVSNEKLFF

clone_size: -
j_call: TRBJ2-5
v_call: TRBV5-4
cdr3_aa: CASSLSLAGGWYQETQYF

clone_size: -
j_call: TRBJ1-4
v_call: TRBV30
cdr3_aa: CAWSVTEEKLFF

clone_size: -
j_call: TRBJ2-7
v_call: TRBV21-1
cdr3_aa: CASSKGASGRVRAYEQYF

clone_size: -
j_call: TRBJ1-4
v_call: TRBV11-2
cdr3_aa: CASSPWGAGTNEKLFF

clone_size: -
j_call: TRBJ2-7
v_call: TRBV9
cdr3_aa: CASSVSDYEQYF

clone_size: -
j_call: TRBJ1-2
v_call: TRBV6-5
cdr3_aa: CASSGQAYGYTF

clone_size: once
j_call: TRBJ2-3
v_call: TRBV29-1
cdr3_aa: CSVDTQYF

clone_size: -
j_call: TRBJ1-1
v_call: TRBV5-8
cdr3_aa: CASSLSRVRTEAFF

clone_size: once
j_call: TRBJ1-6
v_call: TRBV30
cdr3_aa: CAWSHGTVNSPLHF

clone_size: once
j_call: TRBJ2-5
v_call: TRBV4-1
cdr3_aa: CASSQDPLAVNQETQYF

clone_size: -
j_call: -
v_call: TRBV18
cdr3_aa: CASSPSSYEQYF

clone_size: -
j_call: TRBJ2-3
v_call: TRBV4-1
cdr3_aa: CASSAGTPVRQYF

clone_size: -
j_call: TRBJ2-5
v_call: TRBV5-1
cdr3_aa: CASSAGTTSGYQETQYF

clone_size: -
j_call: TRBJ2-7
v_call: TRBV9
cdr3_aa: CASSVGGTGESEQYF

clone_size: -
j_call: TRBJ2-6
v_call: TRBV5-1
cdr3_aa: CASSSDFSSGANVLTF

clone_size: -
j_call: TRBJ1-5
v_call: TRBV5-5
cdr3_aa: CASSLGRGQGNQPQHF

clone_size: -
j_call: TRBJ2-7
v_call: TRBV11-1
cdr3_aa: CASSSATSGSLKQYF

clone_size: -
j_call: TRBJ2-5
v_call: TRBV28
cdr3_aa: CASSPWDRGGETQYF

clone_size: few
j_call: TRBJ1-2
v_call: TRBV7-3
cdr3_aa: CASSLNFGAEFGYTF

clone_size: -
j_call: TRBJ1-2
v_call: TRBV18
cdr3_aa: CASSPGQGLDGYTF

clone_size: once
j_call: TRBJ2-7
v_call: TRBV5-1
cdr3_aa: CASSLGALYEQYF

clone_size: -
j_call: TRBJ1-1
v_call: TRBV6-5
cdr3_aa: CASSYSLGAANTEAFF

clone_size: few
j_call: TRBJ2-3
v_call: TRBV6-5
cdr3_aa: CASRPLQGSGDTQYF

clone_size: -
j_call: TRBJ2-3
v_call: TRBV10-3
cdr3_aa: CAISGSGTDTQYF

clone_size: few
j_call: TRBJ2-1
v_call: TRBV5-1
cdr3_aa: CASSPDSLYEQFF

clone_size: -
j_call: TRBJ2-4
v_call: TRBV2
cdr3_aa: CASSDGVVRNIQYF

clone_size: -
j_call: TRBJ2-3
v_call: TRBV30
cdr3_aa: CAWSDGQGLAGYTSDTQYF

clone_size: -
j_call: TRBJ2-1
v_call: TRBV5-1
cdr3_aa: CASSRGLLSGDEQFF

clone_size: -
j_call: TRBJ2-7
v_call: TRBV11-3
cdr3_aa: CASSQGPGGAYEQYF

clone_size: -
j_call: TRBJ2-1
v_call: TRBV7-9
cdr3_aa: CASSLAWGGTSYNEQFF